This T cell receptor (beta chain) was captured in a study of shared clonotypes between healthy human individuals. Study outcomes and limitations: Sharing across a few donors was seen in around 5% of naive CD4 clonotypes. Sampling involved blood alone; tissue repertoires likely differ.

Sequenced by immunoSEQ multiplex PCR; TCRdb stores in-frame clones only, minus some. The sample has 550,000 to 800,000 clones; around 91% are singletons. Each CD8 memory set brought CD45RO+ cells together with CCR7-negative CD45RA+ TemRA cells. About this clone itself: Its antigen is as yet unknown.

The CDR3 spans 17 residues. Germline V gene lookup returns CDR1 MDHEN and CDR2 SYDVKM. V lost 7 bases to trimming and J lost 1 base, with 17 bases between them. This TCR came from a man in his late teens or twenties in good health. Some clones in this sample may be carry-over from other donors' samples. The rearrangement uses TRBV28 and TRBJ2-6, with D tentatively TRBD1 (5 bases). Sequenced input: memory CD8+ T cells from PBMCs. Subset indicated: CD45RO+ cells pooled with CCR7-negative TemRA cells. The CDR3 nucleotides are TGTGCCAGCACCTCTTTAGGGGTCATATCTGGGGCCAACGTCCTGACTTTC. Its protein is CASTSLGVISGANVLTF.